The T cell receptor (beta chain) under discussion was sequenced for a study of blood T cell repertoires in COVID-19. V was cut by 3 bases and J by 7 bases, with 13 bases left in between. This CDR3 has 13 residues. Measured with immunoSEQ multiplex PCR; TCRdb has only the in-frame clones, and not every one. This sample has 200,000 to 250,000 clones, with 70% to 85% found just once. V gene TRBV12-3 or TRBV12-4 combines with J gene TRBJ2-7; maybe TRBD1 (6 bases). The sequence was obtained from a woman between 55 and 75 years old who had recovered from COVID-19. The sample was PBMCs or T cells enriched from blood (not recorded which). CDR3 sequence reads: CASSFLGQGEQYF. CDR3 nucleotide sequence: TGTGCCAGCAGTTTCTTGGGGCAGGGGGAGCAGTACTTC.